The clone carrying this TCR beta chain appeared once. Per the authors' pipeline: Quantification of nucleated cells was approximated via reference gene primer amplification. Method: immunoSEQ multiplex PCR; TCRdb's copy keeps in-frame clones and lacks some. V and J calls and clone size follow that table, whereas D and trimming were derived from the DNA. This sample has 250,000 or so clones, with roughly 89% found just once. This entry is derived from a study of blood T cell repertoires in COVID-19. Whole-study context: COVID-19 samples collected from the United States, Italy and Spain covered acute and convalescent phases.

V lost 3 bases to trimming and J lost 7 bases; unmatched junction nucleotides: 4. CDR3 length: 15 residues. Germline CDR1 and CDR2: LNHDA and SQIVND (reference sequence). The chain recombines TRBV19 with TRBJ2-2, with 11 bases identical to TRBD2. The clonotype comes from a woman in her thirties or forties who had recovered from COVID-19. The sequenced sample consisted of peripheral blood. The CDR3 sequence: CASSMGSGRVGELFF. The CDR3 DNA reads TGTGCCAGTAGTATGGGTAGCGGGAGGGTCGGGGAGCTGTTTTTT.